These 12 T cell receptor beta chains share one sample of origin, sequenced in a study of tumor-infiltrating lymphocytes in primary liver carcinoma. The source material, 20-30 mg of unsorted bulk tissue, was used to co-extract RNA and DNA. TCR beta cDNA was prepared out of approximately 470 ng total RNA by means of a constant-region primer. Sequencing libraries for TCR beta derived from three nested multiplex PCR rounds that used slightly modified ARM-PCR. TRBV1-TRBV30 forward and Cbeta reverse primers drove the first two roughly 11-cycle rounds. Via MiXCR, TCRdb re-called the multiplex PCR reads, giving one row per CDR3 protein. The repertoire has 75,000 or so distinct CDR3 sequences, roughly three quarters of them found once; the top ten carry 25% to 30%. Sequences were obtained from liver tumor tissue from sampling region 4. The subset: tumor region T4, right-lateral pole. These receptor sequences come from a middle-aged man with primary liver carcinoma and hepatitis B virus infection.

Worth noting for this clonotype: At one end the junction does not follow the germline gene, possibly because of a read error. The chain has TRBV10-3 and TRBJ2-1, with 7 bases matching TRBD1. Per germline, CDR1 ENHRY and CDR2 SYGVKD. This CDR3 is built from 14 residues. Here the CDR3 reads CAISDDRVRHEQFF. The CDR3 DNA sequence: TGTGCCATCAGTGATGACAGGGTAAGGCATGAGCAGTTTTTC.

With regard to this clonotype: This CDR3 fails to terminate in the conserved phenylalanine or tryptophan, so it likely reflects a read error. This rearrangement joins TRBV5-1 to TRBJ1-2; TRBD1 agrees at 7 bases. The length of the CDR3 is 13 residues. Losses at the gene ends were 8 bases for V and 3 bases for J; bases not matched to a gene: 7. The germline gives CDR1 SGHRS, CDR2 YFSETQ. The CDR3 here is CARKTGADYGYTI. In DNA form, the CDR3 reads TGCGCCAGAAAAACAGGGGCGGACTATGGCTACACCATC.

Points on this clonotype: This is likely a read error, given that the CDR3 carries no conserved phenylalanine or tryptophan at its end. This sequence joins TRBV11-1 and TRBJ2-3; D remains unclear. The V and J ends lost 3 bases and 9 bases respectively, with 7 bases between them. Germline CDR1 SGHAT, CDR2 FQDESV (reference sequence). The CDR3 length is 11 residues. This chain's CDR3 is CASSFTDTQYL. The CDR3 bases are TGTGCCAGCAGCTTCACCGACACGCAGTATCTT.

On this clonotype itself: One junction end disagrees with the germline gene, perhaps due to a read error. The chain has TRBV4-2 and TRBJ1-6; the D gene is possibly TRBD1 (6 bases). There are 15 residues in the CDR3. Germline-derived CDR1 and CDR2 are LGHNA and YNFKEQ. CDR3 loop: CASSRLDSGNSALHF. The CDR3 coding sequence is TGTGCCAGCAGCCGCTTGGACAGTGGGAATTCAGCCCTCCACTTT.

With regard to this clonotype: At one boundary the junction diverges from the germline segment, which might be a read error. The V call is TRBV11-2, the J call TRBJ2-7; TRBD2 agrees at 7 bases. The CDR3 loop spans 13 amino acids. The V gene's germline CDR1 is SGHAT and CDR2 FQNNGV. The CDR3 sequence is CASSLVLAVEQYF. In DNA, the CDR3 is TGTGCCAGCAGTTTAGTCCTAGCGGTTGAGCAGTATTTC.

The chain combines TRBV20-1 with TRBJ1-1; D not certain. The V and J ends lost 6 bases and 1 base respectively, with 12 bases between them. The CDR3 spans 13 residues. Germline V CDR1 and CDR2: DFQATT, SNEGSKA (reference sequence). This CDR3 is CSAIDIKNTEAFF. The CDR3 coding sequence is TGCAGTGCCATCGACATAAAGAACACTGAAGCTTTCTTT.

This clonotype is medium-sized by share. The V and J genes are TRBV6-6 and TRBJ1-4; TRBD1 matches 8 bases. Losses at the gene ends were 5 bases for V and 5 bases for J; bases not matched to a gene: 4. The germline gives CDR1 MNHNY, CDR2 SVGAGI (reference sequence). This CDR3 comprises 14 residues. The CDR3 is CASSKGQDNEKLFF. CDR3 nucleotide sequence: TGTGCCAGCAGTAAGGGACAGGACAATGAAAAACTGTTTTTT.

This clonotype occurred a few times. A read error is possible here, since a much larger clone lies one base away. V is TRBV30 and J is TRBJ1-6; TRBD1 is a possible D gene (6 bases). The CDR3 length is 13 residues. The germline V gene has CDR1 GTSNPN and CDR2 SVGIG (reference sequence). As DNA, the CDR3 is TGTGCCTGGAGTGTACAGGGTAATTCACCCCTCCGCTTT. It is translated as CAWSVQGNSPLRF.

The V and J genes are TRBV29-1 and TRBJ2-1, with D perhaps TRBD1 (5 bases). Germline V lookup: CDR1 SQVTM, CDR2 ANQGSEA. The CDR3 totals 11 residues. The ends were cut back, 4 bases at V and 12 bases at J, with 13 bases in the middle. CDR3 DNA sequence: TGCAGCGTTGGACTTTTCCAGGGGCAGTTCTTC. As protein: CSVGLFQGQFF.

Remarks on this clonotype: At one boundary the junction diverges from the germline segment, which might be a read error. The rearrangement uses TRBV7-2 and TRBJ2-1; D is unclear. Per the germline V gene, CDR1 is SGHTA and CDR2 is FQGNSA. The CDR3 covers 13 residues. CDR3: CASSFGPQNEQFF. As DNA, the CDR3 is TGCGCCAGCAGCTTTGGCCCCCAGAATGAGCAGTTCTTC.

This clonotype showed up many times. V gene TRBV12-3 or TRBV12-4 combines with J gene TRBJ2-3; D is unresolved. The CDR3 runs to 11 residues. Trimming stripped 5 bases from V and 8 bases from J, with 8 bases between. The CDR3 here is CASSRLGTQYF. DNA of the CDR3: TGTGCCAGCAGTCGACTGGGTACGCAGTATTTT.

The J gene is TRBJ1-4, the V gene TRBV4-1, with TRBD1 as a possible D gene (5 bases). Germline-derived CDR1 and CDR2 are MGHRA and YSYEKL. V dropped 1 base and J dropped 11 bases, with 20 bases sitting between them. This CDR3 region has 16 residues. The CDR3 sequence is CASSQVPGTGDDKLFF. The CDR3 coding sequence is TGCGCCAGCAGCCAAGTACCCGGGACCGGAGACGATAAACTGTTTTTT.